This TCR beta chain was sequenced during a study of regulatory T cells in long-lasting Graves disease. Study at large: Antithyroid drug exposure in newly diagnosed Graves' patients had lasted under 3 months. Study results and limitations: The analysis examined peripheral blood only and excluded thyroid tissue.

Remarks on this clonotype: Its antigen is not known.

Arm-PCR of CDR3 regions and iRepertoire HTBI primers were used to build TCR beta libraries. Per the original methods: Sequenced samples collectively carried 62 TRBV and roughly 15 TRBJ segments. TCRdb reprocessed the multiplex PCR reads with MiXCR, giving one entry per CDR3 protein. For this entry, the V and J calls and clone size follow TCRdb and not the study's own pipeline. The sample has approximately 230,000 distinct CDR3 sequences; 18% are singletons. The time point: newly diagnosed GD, antithyroid drugs for less than 3 months. Construction of the TCR library relied on RNA isolated from PBMCs. Germline V lookup: CDR1 SQVTM, CDR2 ANQGSEA. V lost 6 bases to trimming and J lost 7 bases; unmatched junction nucleotides: 10. This CDR3 has 13 residues.

This clonotype originated in a female donor with Graves disease. The rearrangement uses TRBV29-1 and TRBJ2-3, with TRBD1 matching 7 bases. Here the sequenced sample was peripheral blood mononuclear cells (PBMCs), taken at new diagnosis, from a patient treated with antithyroid drugs. The CDR3 DNA follows: TGCAGCGTCCAGGATAGGGGGCCTAATACGCAGTATTTT. This gives the protein CSVQDRGPNTQYF.